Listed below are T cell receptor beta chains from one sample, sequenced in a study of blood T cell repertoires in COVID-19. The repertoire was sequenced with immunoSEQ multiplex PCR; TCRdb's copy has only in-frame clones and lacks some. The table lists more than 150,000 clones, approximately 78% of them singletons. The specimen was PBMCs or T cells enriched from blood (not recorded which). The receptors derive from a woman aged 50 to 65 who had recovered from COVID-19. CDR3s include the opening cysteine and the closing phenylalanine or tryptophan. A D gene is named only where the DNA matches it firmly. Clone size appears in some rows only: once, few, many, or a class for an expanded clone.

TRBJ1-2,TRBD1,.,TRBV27,TGTGCCAGCAGATTACAGGGGGCCAATGGGGGCTACACCTTC,CASRLQGANGGYTF
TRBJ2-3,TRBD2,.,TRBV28,TGTGCCAGCAGACTAGCGGGAGCTTTGATAGATACGCAGTATTTT,CASRLAGALIDTQYF
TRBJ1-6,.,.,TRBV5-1,TGCGCCAGCAGCTTGAAGCGGGGTTCACCCCTCCACTTT,CASSLKRGSPLHF
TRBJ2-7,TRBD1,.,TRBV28,TGTGCCAGCAGTTCCGGGCAGGGGGCTTTTTACGAGCAGTACTTC,CASSSGQGAFYEQYF
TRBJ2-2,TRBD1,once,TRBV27,TGTGCCAGCAGTCGCCAGGGGGTGAGCACCGGGGAGCTGTTTTTT,CASSRQGVSTGELFF
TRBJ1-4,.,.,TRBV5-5,TGTGCCAGCAGCTCCTTACCTACCAATAATGAAAAACTGTTTTTT,CASSSLPTNNEKLFF
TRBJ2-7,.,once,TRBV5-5,TGTGCCAGCAGCTCTCCCTACGAGCAGTACTTC,CASSSPYEQYF
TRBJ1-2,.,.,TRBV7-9,TGTGCCAGCAGCCCTACAGGCTCCATAGTGGGAGGCTACACCTTC,CASSPTGSIVGGYTF
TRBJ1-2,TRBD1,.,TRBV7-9,TGTGCCAGCAGCTTACCCTCCTGGGACAGTCGATCCGTGAACTATGGCTACACCTTC,CASSLPSWDSRSVNYGYTF
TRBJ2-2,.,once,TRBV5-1,TGCGCCAGCACCCAGGGATCGGCGAACACCGGGGAGCTGTTTTTT,CASTQGSANTGELFF
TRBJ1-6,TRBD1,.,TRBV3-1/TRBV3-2,TGTGCCAGCAGCCGGGGACAGCCATTCTATAATTCACCCCTCCACTTT,CASSRGQPFYNSPLHF
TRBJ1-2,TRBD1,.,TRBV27,TGTGCCAGCAGCGGACAGGGGTCCTATGGCTACACCTTC,CASSGQGSYGYTF
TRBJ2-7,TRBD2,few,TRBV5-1,TGCGCCAGCAGCTTCACTAGCGGAAGTATCTACGAGCAGTACTTC,CASSFTSGSIYEQYF
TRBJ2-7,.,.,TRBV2,TGTGCCAGCTATTTCCTAGGGCAGGGTAACGAGCAGTACTTC,CASYFLGQGNEQYF
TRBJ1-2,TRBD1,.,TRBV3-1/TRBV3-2,TGTGCCAGCAGTCCTGAGGAAAGGACAGGGGGATCGGCAAACTATGGCTACACCTTC,CASSPEERTGGSANYGYTF
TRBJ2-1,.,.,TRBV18,TGTGCCAGCTCACCACCGGTTTCCCAGGGGGGTTACAATGAGCAGTTCTTC,CASSPPVSQGGYNEQFF